This TCR beta chain stems from a study of cytomegalovirus exposure and HLA in healthy donors (dated by TCRdb to about 2017). For context, the study as a whole: The 550 to 750 repertoires of the first cohort and the 120 validation repertoires were produced on the same platform, according to a later analysis. A separate validation cohort of 90 to 150 different subjects was used in addition to the roughly 670-subject first cohort. The study was designed to test whether signatures of past pathogen exposure could be identified by cataloging public T cell receptors. High-throughput TCR immunosequencing, statistical association of individual TCRs with disease status, and machine learning were combined to predict cytomegalovirus infection status. What the work shows at the level of the full study, not this receptor alone: According to the authors, the approach could potentially be generalized to other disease states and immunological phenotypes. Of the cluster scores, 85% to 95% were above 0 in a later analysis, which found that TCRs clustered in the first cohort also tended to co-occur in the roughly 130 validation repertoires. The classifier was reported to diagnose cytomegalovirus status with high specificity and sensitivity in both the original cohort and the validation cohort. Most TCR sequences were observed very rarely across donors, whereas some public TCRs were present in many individuals. A total of roughly 160 TCR beta chains were listed by the study as associated with cytomegalovirus. A later analysis lacked HLA typing for the validation cohort, so it scored co-occurrence in that cohort across all 110 or so repertoires. In vitro tests confirmed that a few of the cytomegalovirus-associated TCR beta chains recognize cytomegalovirus antigens.

The germline V gene sets CDR1 to SGHAT and CDR2 to FQNNGV. The CDR3, from cysteine to phenylalanine, totals 17 residues. Only the CDR3 part of the read is kept: 51 bases, read in frame from the first base. Trimming at the junction amounts to 4 bases on V and 1 base on J, and the germline ends lie 18 bases apart. The donors were included in the validation cohort of around 120 subjects, a group kept apart from the roughly 680-subject first cohort. In the case of this clone: There is no known antigen for this receptor. Nothing much larger sits one base from this clone, and base qualities are not available.

The protocol used for the library was the immunoSEQ multiplex PCR assay. Regarding the original processing steps: To diagnose cytomegalovirus status from the catalog of TCR beta chain sequences, a statistical classification framework was built. What TCRdb holds here is the immuneACCESS table cut down to in-frame rearrangements. Part of the clones is not present; checked against another copy, under half of the missing clones reflect an unresolved V gene, and the others are unexplained. V, J and clone size are those of that table, while D and trimming were read from the DNA. The sample table holds 55,000 to 75,000 clones, of which 90% to 96% were seen once. 0.95% to 1.5% of the sample comes from the top ten.

The chain links TRBV11-2 with TRBJ2-3, with the D gene uncertain. This clonotype was sampled from a woman between 18 and 29 years old in good health and CMV-seronegative. Material for sequencing was PBMCs. The DNA sequence reads TGTGCCAGCAGCTCATCCCCCCGGTCATTTGGCACAGATACGCAGTATTTT. Its protein product is CASSSSPRSFGTDTQYF.